The rows below give T cell receptor beta chains drawn from one sample of a study of T cell responses to AZD1222 COVID-19 vaccine. Profiling relied on immunoSEQ multiplex PCR, and the TCRdb table lists in-frame clones only, not all of them. The data hold just over 60,000 clones, with approximately 80% observed a single time. Source: peripheral blood, taken on day 0 of AZD1222 vaccination. All receptors come from an adult in good health. The CDR3 runs from the conserved cysteine through the conserved F or W. Fields, in order: CDR3 protein, CDR3 DNA, clone size, J gene, D gene, V gene. A D gene is named only where the DNA matches it firmly. Where a row states a size, it is once, few, many or the class of an expanded clone; other rows omit it.

CASRRDSYTGELFF	TGTGCCAGCAGGCGGGACAGTTATACCGGGGAGCTGTTTTTT	.	TRBJ2-2	.	TRBV7-3
CASSVGAGGPTDTQYF	TGTGCCAGCAGCGTAGGGGCGGGCGGACCCACAGATACGCAGTATTTT	few	TRBJ2-3	.	TRBV9
CASSFEGNSYNEQFF	TGTGCCAGCAGTTTTGAGGGGAACTCCTACAATGAGCAGTTCTTC	.	TRBJ2-1	.	TRBV27
CASSQAEYNEQFF	TGCGCCAGCAGCCAAGCTGAATACAATGAGCAGTTCTTC	.	TRBJ2-1	.	TRBV4-1
CASSQDWSSGNTIYF	TGCGCCAGCAGCCAAGATTGGAGCTCTGGAAACACCATATATTTT	many	TRBJ1-3	.	TRBV4-3
CASSPRERGNNEQFF	TGTGCCAGCAGCCCCCGTGAGCGGGGCAACAATGAGCAGTTCTTC	few	TRBJ2-1	TRBD2	TRBV7-2
CASSQDISTGELFF	TGCGCCAGCAGCCAAGATATTAGCACCGGGGAGCTGTTTTTT	.	TRBJ2-2	.	TRBV4-1
CASSSRDRGRSETQYF	TGTGCCAGCAGCTCCCGGGACAGGGGACGCTCGGAGACCCAGTACTTC	.	TRBJ2-5	TRBD1	TRBV7-9
CAVLRQGVSNEQFF	TGTGCCGTTCTTAGACAGGGGGTCAGCAATGAGCAGTTCTTC	few	TRBJ2-1	TRBD1	TRBV6-5
CASSFMGDIRGAEAFF	TGTGCCAGCAGTTTTATGGGGGACATCCGAGGAGCTGAAGCTTTCTTT	.	TRBJ1-1	.	TRBV27
CASSQDRGGPNTGELFF	TGTGCCAGCAGCCAAGATAGAGGGGGGCCCAACACCGGGGAGCTGTTTTTT	once	TRBJ2-2	.	TRBV3-1/TRBV3-2
CASTPDGETQYF	TGTGCCAGCACCCCGGACGGAGAGACCCAGTACTTC	once	TRBJ2-5	.	TRBV3-1/TRBV3-2
CASSSGLAQETQYF	TGTGCCAGCAGCTCCGGACTAGCTCAAGAGACCCAGTACTTC	.	TRBJ2-5	TRBD2	TRBV7-2
CAASADAFRDQPQHF	TGTGCAGCGTCTGCGGACGCCTTTCGGGATCAGCCCCAGCATTTT	.	TRBJ1-5	.	TRBV6-1
CASSPREGTIYF	TGTGCCAGCAGCCCCCGGGAGGGCACCATATATTTT	.	TRBJ1-3	.	TRBV7-2
CASSPQGEGNTGELFF	TGCGCCAGCAGCCCGCAGGGAGAGGGAAACACCGGGGAGCTGTTTTTT	.	TRBJ2-2	.	TRBV4-3
CASSLWGKGNSNQPQHF	TGTGCCAGCAGTCTGTGGGGCAAGGGTAATAGCAATCAGCCCCAGCATTTT	.	TRBJ1-5	.	TRBV28
CASSLETSQFF	TGTGCCAGCAGCTTAGAGACTAGTCAGTTCTTC	.	TRBJ2-1	.	TRBV7-2
CASSDALGDPSYNSPLHF	TGTGCCAGCAGTGACGCTCTGGGAGACCCCTCCTATAATTCACCCCTCCACTTT	once	TRBJ1-6	.	TRBV6-1
CASSFSGGAREQYF	TGTGCCAGCAGCTTTAGCGGGGGGGCGAGGGAGCAGTACTTC	once	TRBJ2-7	TRBD2	TRBV28
CASSWGVGQPQHF	TGTGCCAGCAGCTGGGGGGTAGGACAGCCCCAGCATTTT	.	TRBJ1-5	.	TRBV11-2
CASSGDNTYEQYF	TGCGCCAGCAGCGGAGACAATACCTACGAGCAGTACTTC	.	TRBJ2-7	.	TRBV4-1
CASSLAGTGGDYGYTF	TGCGCCAGCAGCTTGGCCGGGACAGGGGGAGACTATGGCTACACCTTC	few	TRBJ1-2	TRBD1	TRBV5-1
CSVEGRGPLGLFF	TGCAGCGTTGAGGGGCGGGGGCCCCTGGGTCTGTTTTTT	once	TRBJ1-4	.	TRBV29-1
CASSLEGGEKLFF	TGTGCCAGCAGCTTGGAGGGGGGAGAAAAACTGTTTTTT	.	TRBJ1-4	.	TRBV7-6
CASSAWTGAEAFF	TGTGCCAGCAGCGCCTGGACAGGGGCTGAAGCTTTCTTT	.	TRBJ1-1	TRBD1	TRBV9
CASSPPWVVRDFTSYEQYF	TGTGCCAGCAGCCCTCCCTGGGTAGTTCGGGACTTTACTTCCTACGAGCAGTACTTC	.	TRBJ2-7	.	TRBV3-1/TRBV3-2
CASSSQGNTEAFF	TGTGCCAGCAGCTCACAGGGAAACACTGAAGCTTTCTTT	.	TRBJ1-1	.	TRBV2
CASTPGGGGSYEQYF	TGTGCCAGCACCCCGGGCGGGGGCGGATCCTACGAGCAGTACTTC	.	TRBJ2-7	.	TRBV6-1
CASSIDRAGGRDTQYF	TGTGCCAGTAGTATAGATCGGGCAGGGGGCAGGGATACGCAGTATTTT	.	TRBJ2-3	TRBD1	TRBV19
CASSQETQYF	TGTGCCAGTTCCCAAGAGACCCAGTACTTC	.	TRBJ2-5	.	TRBV2
CASSFRLAGGEQFF	TGTGCCAGCAGCTTCCGACTAGCGGGGGGTGAGCAGTTCTTC	.	TRBJ2-1	TRBD2	TRBV7-6
CASSTGTGRDQPQHF	TGTGCCAGCTCAACTGGGACAGGACGGGATCAGCCCCAGCATTTT	.	TRBJ1-5	TRBD1	TRBV18
CASSPFSGGPYEQYF	TGTGCCAGCAGCCCCTTTAGCGGGGGGCCCTACGAGCAGTACTTC	.	TRBJ2-7	TRBD2	TRBV7-8
CASSQAQGAYTEAFF	TGTGCCAGCAGCCAAGCCCAGGGGGCTTACACTGAAGCTTTCTTT	.	TRBJ1-1	TRBD1	TRBV4-2
CASSLAGSYNEQFF	TGTGCCAGCAGCCTTGCGGGATCCTACAATGAGCAGTTCTTC	.	TRBJ2-1	.	TRBV7-9
CASSLSPGPQNTGELFF	TGTGCCAGCAGCTTGAGCCCGGGCCCGCAGAACACCGGGGAGCTGTTTTTT	.	TRBJ2-2	.	TRBV11-3
CSVGTDANQPQHF	TGCAGCGTTGGCACCGACGCCAATCAGCCCCAGCATTTT	.	TRBJ1-5	.	TRBV29-1
CASSLQVMNTEAFF	TGTGCCAGCAGCTTACAGGTTATGAACACTGAAGCTTTCTTT	.	TRBJ1-1	.	TRBV7-2
CASSPLAGRAGPQHF	.	.	TRBJ1-5	.	TRBV28
CASSHTSGGTAGDEQFF	TGTGCCAGCAGTCACACTAGCGGGGGCACGGCCGGCGATGAGCAGTTCTTC	few	TRBJ2-1	TRBD2	TRBV6-2/TRBV6-3
CASSPSAVTNEQFF	TGTGCCAGCAGCCCCAGCGCGGTGACCAATGAGCAGTTCTTC	.	TRBJ2-1	.	TRBV7-9
CASSQDLTPPNYGYTF	TGCGCCAGCAGCCAAGACTTAACGCCCCCTAACTATGGCTACACCTTC	.	TRBJ1-2	.	TRBV4-3
CASSDPQGSAYEQYF	TGTGCCAGCAGTGACCCGCAGGGGTCTGCCTACGAGCAGTACTTC	.	TRBJ2-7	.	TRBV25-1
CASSVGYGRGSSPLHF	TGTGCCAGCAGCGTAGGGTACGGCAGGGGGAGCTCACCCCTCCACTTT	.	TRBJ1-6	TRBD1	TRBV9
CASIDRSPPQESSGNTIYF	TGTGCCAGCATCGACCGTTCCCCCCCCCAGGAGTCCTCTGGAAACACCATATATTTT	.	TRBJ1-3	.	TRBV21-1
CASSSGAYPNTEAFF	TGTGCCAGCAGTTCCGGAGCATATCCGAACACTGAAGCTTTCTTT	.	TRBJ1-1	.	TRBV6-5
CASSYSTTNTEAFF	TGTGCCAGCAGTTACTCGACGACGAACACTGAAGCTTTCTTT	once	TRBJ1-1	.	TRBV6-2/TRBV6-3
CASSVEGSGGGDTQYF	TGTGCCAGCAGCGTAGAAGGGAGCGGGGGGGGAGATACGCAGTATTTT	.	TRBJ2-3	TRBD2	TRBV9
CASSKPQETQYF	TGTGCCAGCAGTAAACCCCAAGAGACCCAGTACTTC	.	TRBJ2-5	.	TRBV11-1
CASSHSEEQFF	TGTGCCAGCAGCCATAGCGAGGAGCAGTTCTTC	once	TRBJ2-1	.	TRBV3-1/TRBV3-2
CASSYSKDTQYF	TGTGCCAGCAGTTACTCTAAAGATACGCAGTATTTT	.	TRBJ2-3	.	TRBV6-2/TRBV6-3